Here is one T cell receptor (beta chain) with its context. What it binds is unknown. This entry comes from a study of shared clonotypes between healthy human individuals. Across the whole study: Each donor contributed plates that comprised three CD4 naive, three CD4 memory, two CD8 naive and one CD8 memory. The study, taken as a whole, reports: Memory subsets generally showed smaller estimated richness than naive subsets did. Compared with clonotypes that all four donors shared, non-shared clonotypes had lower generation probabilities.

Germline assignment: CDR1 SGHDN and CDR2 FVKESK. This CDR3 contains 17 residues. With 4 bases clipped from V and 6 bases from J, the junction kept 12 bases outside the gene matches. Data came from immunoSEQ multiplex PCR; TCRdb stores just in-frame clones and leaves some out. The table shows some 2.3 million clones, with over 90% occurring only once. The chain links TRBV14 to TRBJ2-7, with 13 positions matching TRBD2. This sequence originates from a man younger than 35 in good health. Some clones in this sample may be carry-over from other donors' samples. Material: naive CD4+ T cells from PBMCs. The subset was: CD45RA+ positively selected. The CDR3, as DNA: TGTGCCAGCAGCCGGACTAGCGGGAGACTCCTCTCTGGCGAGCAGTACTTC. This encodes CASSRTSGRLLSGEQYF. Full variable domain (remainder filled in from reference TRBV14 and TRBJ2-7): EAGVTQFPSHSVIEKGQTVTLRCDPISGHDNLYWYRRVMGKEIKFLLHFVKESKQDESGMPNNRFLAERTGGTYSTLKVQPAELEDSGVYFCASSRTSGRLLSGEQYFGPGTRLTVT.